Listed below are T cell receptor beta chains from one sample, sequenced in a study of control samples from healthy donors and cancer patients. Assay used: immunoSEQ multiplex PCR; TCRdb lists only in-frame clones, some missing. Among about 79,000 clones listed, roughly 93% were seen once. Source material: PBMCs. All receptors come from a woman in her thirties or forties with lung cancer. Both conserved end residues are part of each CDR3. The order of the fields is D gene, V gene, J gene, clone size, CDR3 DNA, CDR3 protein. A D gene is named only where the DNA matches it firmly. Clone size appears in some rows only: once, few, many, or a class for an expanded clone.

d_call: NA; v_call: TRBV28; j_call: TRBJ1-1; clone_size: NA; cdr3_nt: TGTGCCAGCAGTTTTCGATGGGGAAAGAGGACTGAAGCTTTCTTT; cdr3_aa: CASSFRWGKRTEAFF
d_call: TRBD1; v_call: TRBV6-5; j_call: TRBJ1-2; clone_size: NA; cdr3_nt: TGTGCCAGCAGTTACGGACAGGGTCGGGGCTACACCTTC; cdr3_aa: CASSYGQGRGYTF
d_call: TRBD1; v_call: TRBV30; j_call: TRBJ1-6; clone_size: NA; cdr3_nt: TGTGCCGTGGGGACAGGCTATAATTCACCCCTCCACTTT; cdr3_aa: CAVGTGYNSPLHF
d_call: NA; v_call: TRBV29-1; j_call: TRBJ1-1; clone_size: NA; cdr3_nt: TGCAGCGTTGTCTGGGAAGGCACTGAAGCTTTCTTT; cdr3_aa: CSVVWEGTEAFF
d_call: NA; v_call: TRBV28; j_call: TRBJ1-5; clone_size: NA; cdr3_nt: TGTGCCAGCAGCCGGGACATCAATCAGCCCCAGCATTTT; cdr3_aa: CASSRDINQPQHF
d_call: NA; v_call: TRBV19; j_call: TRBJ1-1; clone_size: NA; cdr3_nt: TGTGCCAGTAGTATAACCGGGAACACTGAAGCTTTCTTT; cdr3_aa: CASSITGNTEAFF
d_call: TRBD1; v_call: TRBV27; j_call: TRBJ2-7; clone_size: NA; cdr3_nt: TGTGCCAGCAGTTTGGCAGGGGGCTACGAGCAGTACTTC; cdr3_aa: CASSLAGGYEQYF
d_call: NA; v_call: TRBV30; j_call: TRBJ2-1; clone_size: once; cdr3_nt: TGTGCCTGGAGTGGACAGACTTTCTACAATGAGCAGTTCTTC; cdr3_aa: CAWSGQTFYNEQFF
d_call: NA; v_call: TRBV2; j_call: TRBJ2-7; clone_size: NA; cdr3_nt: TGTGCCAGCGTCTCGGGGATCTCGTCCTACGAGCAGTACTTC; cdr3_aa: CASVSGISSYEQYF
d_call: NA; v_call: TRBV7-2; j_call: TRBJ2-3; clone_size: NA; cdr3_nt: TGTGCCAGCAGCTTAGAACCAGGCTACACAGATACGCAGTATTTT; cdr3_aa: CASSLEPGYTDTQYF
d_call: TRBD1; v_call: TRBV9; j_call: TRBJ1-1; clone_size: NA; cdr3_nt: TGTGCCAGCAGCGCCCAACAGGGGTCCCTTAAGGGCTTAGAAGCTTTCTTT; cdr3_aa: CASSAQQGSLKGLEAFF
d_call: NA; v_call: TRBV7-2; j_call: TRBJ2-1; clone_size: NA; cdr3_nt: TGTGCCAGCAGCCCGATAGCGGACGGATACAATGAGCAGTTCTTC; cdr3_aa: CASSPIADGYNEQFF
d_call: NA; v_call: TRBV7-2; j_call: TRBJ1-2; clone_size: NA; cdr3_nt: TGTGCCAGCAGCTTAACCGGGACACCTATAGGCTACACCTTC; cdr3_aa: CASSLTGTPIGYTF
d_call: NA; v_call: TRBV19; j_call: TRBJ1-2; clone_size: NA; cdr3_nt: TGTGCCAGTAGTAACCCGGGACATCTTATTAACTATGGCTACACCTTC; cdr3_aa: CASSNPGHLINYGYTF
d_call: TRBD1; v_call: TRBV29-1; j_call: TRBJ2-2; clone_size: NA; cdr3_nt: TGCAGCGTTCAACCGGGACAGGGGATCACCGGGGAGCTGTTTTTT; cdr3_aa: CSVQPGQGITGELFF
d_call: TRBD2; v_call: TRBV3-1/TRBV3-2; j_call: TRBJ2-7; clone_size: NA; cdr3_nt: TGTGCCAGCAGCCAACTAGCGGGGACTGCCTACGAGCAGTACTTC; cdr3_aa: CASSQLAGTAYEQYF
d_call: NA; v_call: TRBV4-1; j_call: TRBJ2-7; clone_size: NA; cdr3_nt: TGCGCCAGCAGCCAAGATTACATAACCTACGAGCAGTACTTC; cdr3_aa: CASSQDYITYEQYF
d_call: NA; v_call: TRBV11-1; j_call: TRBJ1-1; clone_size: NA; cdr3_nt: TGTGCCAGCAGCCCCACGGGACACCCAAACACTGAAGCTTTCTTT; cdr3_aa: CASSPTGHPNTEAFF
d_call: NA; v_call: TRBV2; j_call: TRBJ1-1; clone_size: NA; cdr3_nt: TGTGCCAGCAGTAAACAGATTGAAGCTTTCTTT; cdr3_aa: CASSKQIEAFF
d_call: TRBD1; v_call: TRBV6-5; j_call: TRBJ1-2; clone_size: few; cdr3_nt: TGTGCCAGCAACCCGACGGACAGGGGGTCTGGCTACACCTTC; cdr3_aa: CASNPTDRGSGYTF
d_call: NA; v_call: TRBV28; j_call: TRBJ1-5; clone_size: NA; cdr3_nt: TGTGCCAGCAGTTCCGATAGCAATCAGCCCCAGCATTTT; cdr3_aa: CASSSDSNQPQHF
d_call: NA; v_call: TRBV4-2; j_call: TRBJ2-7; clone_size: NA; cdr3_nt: TGTGCCAGCAGCCAAGTGGGGGGATCGGGGACCTACGAGCAGTACTTC; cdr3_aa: CASSQVGGSGTYEQYF
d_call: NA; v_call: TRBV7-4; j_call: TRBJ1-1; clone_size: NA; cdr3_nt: TGTGCCAGCTCCCCCGGGGGTTCGAAGGAAGCTTTCTTT; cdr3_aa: CASSPGGSKEAFF
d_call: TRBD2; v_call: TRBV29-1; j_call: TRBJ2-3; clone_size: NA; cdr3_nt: TGCAGCGTTGTGTTGGCGGGGGGGCCGAATACGCAGTATTTT; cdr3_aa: CSVVLAGGPNTQYF
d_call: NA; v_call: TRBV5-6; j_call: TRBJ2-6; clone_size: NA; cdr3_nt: TGTGCCAGCAGGCCGGGGGCGGGGGGGGCCAACGTCCTGACTTTC; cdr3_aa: CASRPGAGGANVLTF
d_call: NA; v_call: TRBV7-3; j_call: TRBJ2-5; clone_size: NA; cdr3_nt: TGTGCCAGCAGCTTACTGGGCCAAGAGACCCAGTACTTC; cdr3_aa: CASSLLGQETQYF
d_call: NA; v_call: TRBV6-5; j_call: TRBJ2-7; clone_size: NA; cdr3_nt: TGTGCCAGCAGTTACCCCGGGCGGGCAGGGGAAGCCGAGCAGTACTTC; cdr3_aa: CASSYPGRAGEAEQYF
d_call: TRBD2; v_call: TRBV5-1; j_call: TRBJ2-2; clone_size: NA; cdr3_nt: TGCGCCAGCACCCCTTTCGTCCCACAGCCGGGGGGGCCAGCCGGGGAGCTGTTTTTT; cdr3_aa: CASTPFVPQPGGPAGELFF
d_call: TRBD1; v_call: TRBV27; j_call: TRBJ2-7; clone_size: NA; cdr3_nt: TGTGCCAGCAGTTTAGGACAGGGATTCTACGAGCAGTACTTC; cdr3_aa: CASSLGQGFYEQYF
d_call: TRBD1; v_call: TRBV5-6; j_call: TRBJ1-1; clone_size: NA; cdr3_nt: TGTGCCAGCAGCTTTACAGGGGGCCGCATGAGGAACACTGAAGCTTTCTTT; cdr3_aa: CASSFTGGRMRNTEAFF
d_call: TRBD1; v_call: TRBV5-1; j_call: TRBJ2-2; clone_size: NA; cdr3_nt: TGCGCCAGCGGGACAGCCCCGAACACCGGGGAGCTGTTTTTT; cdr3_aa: CASGTAPNTGELFF
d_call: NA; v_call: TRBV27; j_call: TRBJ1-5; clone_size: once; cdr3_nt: TGTGCCAGCAGTCCCCGGGACCTGACAGGCAATCAGCCCCAGCATTTT; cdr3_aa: CASSPRDLTGNQPQHF
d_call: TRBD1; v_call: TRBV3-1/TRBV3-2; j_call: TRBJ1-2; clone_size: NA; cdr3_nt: TGTGCCAGCAGCTCAACACCGGGACAGACCTATGGCTACACCTTC; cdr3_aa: CASSSTPGQTYGYTF
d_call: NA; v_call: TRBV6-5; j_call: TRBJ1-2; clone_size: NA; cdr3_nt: TGTGCCAGCAGTTCTCTCCGAAACTATGGCTACACCTTC; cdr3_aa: CASSSLRNYGYTF
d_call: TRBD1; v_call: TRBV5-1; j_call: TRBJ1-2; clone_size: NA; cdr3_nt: TGCGCCAGCAGCGCAAGCTCGGGGAGACAGGGCTATGGCTACACCTTC; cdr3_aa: CASSASSGRQGYGYTF
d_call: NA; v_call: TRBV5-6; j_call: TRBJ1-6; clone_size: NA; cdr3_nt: TGTGCCTACAACAGGGAATGGGTCTATAATTCACCCCTCCACTTT; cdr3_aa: CAYNREWVYNSPLHF
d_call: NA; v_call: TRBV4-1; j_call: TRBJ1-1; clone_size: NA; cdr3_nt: TGCGCCAGCAGCCTGGCGGATAACACTGAAGCTTTCTTT; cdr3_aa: CASSLADNTEAFF
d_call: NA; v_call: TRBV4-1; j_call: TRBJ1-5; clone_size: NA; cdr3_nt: TGCGCCAGCAGCCAAGATCGGGGGACTCAGCCCCAGCATTTT; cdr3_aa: CASSQDRGTQPQHF
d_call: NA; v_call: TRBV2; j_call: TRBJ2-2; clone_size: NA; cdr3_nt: TGTGCCAGCGGTGGGGACTCCGGCACCGGGGAGCTGTTTTTT; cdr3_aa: CASGGDSGTGELFF
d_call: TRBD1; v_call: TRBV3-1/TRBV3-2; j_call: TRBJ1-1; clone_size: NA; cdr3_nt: TGTGCCAGCAGCCAAGTGAGGACAGGTTCAACTGAAGCTTTCTTT; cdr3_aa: CASSQVRTGSTEAFF
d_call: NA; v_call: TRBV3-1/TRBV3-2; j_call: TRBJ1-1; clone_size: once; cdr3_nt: TGTGCCAGCAGCCAAGGGGACCCCTCCCCGGGTTTCTTT; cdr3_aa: CASSQGDPSPGFF
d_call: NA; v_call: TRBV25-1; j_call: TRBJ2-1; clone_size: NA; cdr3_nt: TGTGCCAGCAGTGATCCCTCGGACGGTAAGAATGAGCAGTTCTTC; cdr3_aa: CASSDPSDGKNEQFF
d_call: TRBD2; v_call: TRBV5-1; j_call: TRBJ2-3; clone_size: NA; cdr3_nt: TGCGCCAGCAGCTTCCCATCGACTAGCGGGGAGGATACGCAGTATTTT; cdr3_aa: CASSFPSTSGEDTQYF
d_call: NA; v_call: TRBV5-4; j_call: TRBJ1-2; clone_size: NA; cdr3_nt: TGTGCCAGCAGTCAGGGAGTCAACTATGGCTACACCTTC; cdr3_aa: CASSQGVNYGYTF
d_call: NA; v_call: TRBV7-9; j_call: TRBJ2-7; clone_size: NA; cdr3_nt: TGTGCCAGCAGCTTAGAGGGGGGCTGGGGGGTCAAGCACTACGAGCAGTACTTC; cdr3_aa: CASSLEGGWGVKHYEQYF
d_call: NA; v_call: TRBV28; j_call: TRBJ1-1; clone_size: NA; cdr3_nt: TGTGCCAGCACGACGGTGAACGGGCGGTTGAACACTGAAGCTTTCTTT; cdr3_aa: CASTTVNGRLNTEAFF
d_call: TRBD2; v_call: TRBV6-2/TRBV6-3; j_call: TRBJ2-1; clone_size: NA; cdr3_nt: TGTGCCAGCAGTTACTCCGGACTAGCGGCCTACAATGAGCAGTTCTTC; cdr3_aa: CASSYSGLAAYNEQFF
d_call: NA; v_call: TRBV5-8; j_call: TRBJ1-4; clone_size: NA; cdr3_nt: TGTGCCACTGGCCTAGAGGAAAAACTGTTTTTT; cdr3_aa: CATGLEEKLFF
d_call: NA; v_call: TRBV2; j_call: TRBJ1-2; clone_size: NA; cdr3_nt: TGTGCCAGCAGCGAAATACAGATAAACTATGGCTACACCTTC; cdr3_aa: CASSEIQINYGYTF
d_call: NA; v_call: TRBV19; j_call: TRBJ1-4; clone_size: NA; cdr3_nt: TGTGCCAGTAGTCGAAGTACACCAACTAATGAAAAACTGTTTTTT; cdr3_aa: CASSRSTPTNEKLFF
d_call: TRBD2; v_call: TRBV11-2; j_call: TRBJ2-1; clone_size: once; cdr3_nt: TGTGCCAGCAGCTTAGATGGGGGGGAAGGCAATGAGCAGTTCTTC; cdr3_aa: CASSLDGGEGNEQFF
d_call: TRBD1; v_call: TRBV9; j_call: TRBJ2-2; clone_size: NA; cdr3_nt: TGTGCCAGCAGCACGTTAACCGGGACAGCGAACACCGGGGAGCTGTTTTTT; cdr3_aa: CASSTLTGTANTGELFF
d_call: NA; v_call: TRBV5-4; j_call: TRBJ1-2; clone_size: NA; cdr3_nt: TGTGCCAGCAGCTCGCGGGGGTGGGACGGGATAATTTATGGCTACACCTTC; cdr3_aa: CASSSRGWDGIIYGYTF